This TCR beta chain was sequenced during a study of T cell responses to AZD1222 COVID-19 vaccine. Study in general: Second-dose timings of about 4 or about 12 weeks were pooled. Study-wide results and caveats: Reports say nearly half of spike-specific TCRs go after unmutated variant regions. Females made up more of the donors, who were largely white British, and clonal diversity may have come out too low. CD4 TCRs associated with vaccination spanned spike, dominating at 160-218 and 743-854.

This table comes from immunoSEQ multiplex PCR, and its TCRdb copy is limited to in-frame clones, with some not included. Of about 110,000 clones listed, 85% to 95% are singletons. A note on this clone: Its specificity is not known.

CDR3 length: 15 residues. Germline lookup yields CDR1 LNHDA and CDR2 SQIVND (reference sequence). Trimming at V came to 6 bases and at J to 1 base, leaving 8 bases not matched to a gene. The receptor was derived from an adult in good health. V is TRBV19 and J is TRBJ1-2; 7 bases line up with TRBD1. The sequencing used peripheral blood, collected on day 0 of AZD1222 vaccination. CDR3 region: CASSTDRDFNYGYTF. The CDR3 nucleotides are TGTGCCAGTAGCACTGACAGGGATTTTAACTATGGCTACACCTTC.